This TCR beta chain was sequenced in a study of T cell repertoires in cytomegalovirus infection. Study overall: Public signatures in TCR beta pointed to CMV infection and matching HLA type. Study observations and caveats: Identification of carriers of CMV plus the relevant HLA was achieved through cumulative public TCR beta family frequency. Dominating the ex vivo response were HLA-C-restricted CMV-specific TCR beta clonotypes.

The CDR3 runs 14 residues. Germline V gene data show CDR1 as LGHNT and CDR2 as FRNRAP. With 3 bases removed from V and 3 bases from J, the gap between germline ends came to 10 bases. About this clonotype itself: Its antigen is undetermined.

One entry per CDR3 protein, called by TCRdb with MiXCR from the reads. This table holds approximately 470,000 distinct CDR3 sequences, under 45% found once. The chain carries TRBV12-5 and TRBJ2-3; no clear D gene. The TCR sequence derives from a human donor in good health (CMV status not recorded). Some clones in this sample may be carry-over from other donors' samples. The specimen was cultured PBMCs, collected from culture after CMV antigen stimulation. CDR3 bases: TGTGCTAGTGGTTTTTCTCCCCAGACAGATACGCAGTATTTT. This encodes CASGFSPQTDTQYF.